Below, 14 T cell receptor beta chains from the same sample are listed, as sequenced in a study of control samples from healthy donors and cancer patients. Sequencing was performed with immunoSEQ multiplex PCR; in TCRdb, only in-frame clones are kept and a portion is missing. The table records some 76,000 clones, roughly 89% of them present only once. The sequencing sample was made of PBMCs. The receptors were gathered from a man in his 60s with lung cancer.

This chain joins TRBV7-2 and TRBJ2-5, with 8 bases fitting TRBD1. V shed 8 bases, J shed 2 bases, and the junction held 4 bases outside the gene matches. From germline, CDR1 is SGHTA and CDR2 FQGNSA. This CDR3 has 13 residues. CDR3 in amino acids: CASGRDRQETQYF. CDR3 in DNA: TGTGCCAGCGGACGGGACAGGCAAGAGACCCAGTACTTC.

The chain carries TRBV6-5 and TRBJ1-1; D is unclear. This CDR3 contains 11 residues. The germline V and J ends were trimmed by 7 bases and 5 bases, with 8 bases remaining between them. Germline-derived CDR1 and CDR2 are MNHEY and SVGAGI. The CDR3 region has the DNA TGTGCCAGCAAAATCAATACTGAAGCTTTCTTT. Translated: CASKINTEAFF.

This clone was detected once. The chain combines TRBV27 with TRBJ2-7; a possible D gene is TRBD1 (6 bases). The V gene's germline CDR1 is MNHEY and CDR2 SMNVEV (reference sequence). This CDR3 is 19 amino acids long. Trimming left V 3 bases short and J 0 bases short, with 24 bases between. The CDR3 is CASSFRSHRTVLFSYEQYV. In DNA form, the CDR3 reads TGTGCCAGCAGTTTTCGGTCGCACAGGACAGTTCTCTTCTCCTACGAGCAGTACGTC.

The chain combines TRBV6-5 with TRBJ1-1; 7 bases line up with TRBD1. The CDR3 extends over 15 amino acids. Per the germline V gene, CDR1 is MNHEY and CDR2 is SVGAGI. CDR3 sequence reads: CATEQRQGMNTEAFF. DNA for the CDR3: TGTGCTACCGAACAGAGACAGGGAATGAACACTGAAGCTTTCTTT.

This chain connects TRBV12-5 to TRBJ2-3; D not certain. Per the germline V gene, CDR1 is LGHNT and CDR2 is FRNRAP. The ends were cut back, 2 bases at V and 4 bases at J, with 7 bases in the middle. This CDR3 is built from 13 residues. The CDR3 DNA sequence: TGTGCTAGTGGTTTGAATCCAGCAGATACGCAGTATTTT. Protein sequence: CASGLNPADTQYF.

The chain links TRBV4-1 to TRBJ1-1; the D is unclear. Germline loops: CDR1 MGHRA, CDR2 YSYEKL. The ends were cut back, 1 base at V and 3 bases at J, with 15 bases in the middle. This CDR3 has 16 residues. CDR3 in amino acids: CASSQGSMTAYTEAFF. In nucleotides, the CDR3 is TGCGCCAGCAGCCAAGGATCGATGACGGCTTACACTGAAGCTTTCTTT.

This chain links TRBV7-2 with TRBJ2-7; TRBD2 aligns across 7 bases. The germline V gene has CDR1 SGHTA and CDR2 FQGNSA. CDR3 length: 14 amino acids. The V and J ends lost 4 bases and 3 bases, in that order; junction bases with no gene match: 6. CDR3 sequence (DNA): TGTGCCAGCAGCTCGTCGACTAGCAACTACGAGCAGTACTTC. As protein: CASSSSTSNYEQYF.

This clone was seen only a few times. The chain carries TRBV6-1 and TRBJ2-2; possible D gene TRBD2, 5 bases. Germline assignment: CDR1 MNHNS and CDR2 SASEGT. The CDR3 spans 15 residues. Trimming stripped 1 base from V and 8 bases from J, with 14 bases between. The CDR3 bases are TGTGCCAGCAGTGAAGAGAGGGTTTGGGGTGGGGAGCTGTTTTTT. Translation gives CASSEERVWGGELFF.

The V call is TRBV3-1 (or the pseudogene TRBV3-2), the J call TRBJ2-2; 8 bases are a match to TRBD1. The CDR3 length is 13 residues. With V trimmed by 5 bases and J by 10 bases, 6 bases remained unmatched. CDR1 is LGHDT and CDR2 is YNNKEL in the germline V gene (reference sequence). This chain's CDR3 is CASSGRGQKELFF. Here the CDR3 DNA reads TGTGCCAGCAGCGGCAGGGGGCAAAAGGAGCTGTTTTTT.

V gene TRBV18 combines with J gene TRBJ1-4; D may be TRBD1 (5 bases). The ends were cut back, 0 bases at V and 7 bases at J, with 12 bases in the middle. This CDR3 is built from 15 residues. The germline CDR1 and CDR2 sequences are KGHSH and LQKENI. CDR3 sequence: CASSPPVGRGEKLFF. The CDR3 DNA follows: TGTGCCAGCTCACCACCGGTGGGGAGGGGTGAAAAACTGTTTTTT.

The J gene is TRBJ1-2, the V gene TRBV2; TRBD1 might be the D (5 bases). V lost 3 bases to trimming and J lost 3 bases, with 8 bases between them. The CDR3 totals 13 residues. CDR1 SNHLY and CDR2 FYNNEI come from the germline V gene. DNA for the CDR3: TGTGCCAGCAGTGAGCAGGGTGACTATGGCTACACCTTC. Encoded protein: CASSEQGDYGYTF.

The rearrangement joins TRBV20-1 to TRBJ1-2; TRBD1 matches at 7 bases. The CDR3 is 11 residues long. V lost 5 bases and J lost 5; bases outside the gene matches: 2. The V gene's germline CDR1 is DFQATT and CDR2 SNEGSKA (reference sequence). This CDR3 reads CSAGTDYGYTF. CDR3 in DNA: TGCAGTGCTGGGACAGATTATGGCTACACCTTC.

The V and J genes are TRBV6-2 or TRBV6-3 and TRBJ2-2; TRBD1 is a possible D gene (6 bases). The CDR3 is 16 residues long. V lost 3 bases, J lost 4 bases, and 15 bases lay in between. Germline values: CDR1 MNHEY, CDR2 SVGEGT. The CDR3 DNA sequence: TGTGCCAGCAGTTATCGTTGGGGGCCCGGCACCGGGGAGCTGTTTTTT. Amino acids: CASSYRWGPGTGELFF.

The chain couples TRBV18 to TRBJ1-6, with D maybe TRBD1 (6 bases). Trimming shortened V by 0 bases and J by 4 bases, and 19 bases separated the two germline ends. Germline assignment: CDR1 KGHSH and CDR2 LQKENI. The CDR3 has 19 amino acids. CDR3 in amino acids: CASSPPSQGRTQYNSPLHF. The CDR3 DNA follows: TGTGCCAGCTCACCACCGTCTCAGGGGCGCACTCAATATAATTCACCCCTCCACTTT.